The present entry profiles one TCR beta chain with its context. No antigen is known for it. The V and J ends lost 5 bases and 6 bases respectively, with 10 bases between them. CDR3 length equals 13 residues. The sample is drawn from a study of Ad26.COV2.S vaccination and SARS-CoV-2 variants. Looking at the study overall: Donor got 5x10^10 or 1x10^11 viral particles of Ad26.COV2.S.

The treatment was: 15 to 20 received Ad26.COV2.S at low or high dose, single or two shots; about five received placebo; per-sample allocation not given. Collection of samples fell on day 63 after the first vaccine or placebo injection. This table comes from immunoSEQ multiplex PCR, and its TCRdb copy is limited to in-frame clones, with some not included. There are 350,000 to 600,000 clones in the sample; roughly nine tenths occur only once, and 1.7% lies in the top ten. Study findings and constraints: The placebo group had lower spike-specific TCR breadth than the vaccine recipients did.

The chain employs TRBV12-3 or TRBV12-4 and TRBJ2-2; weak D call: TRBD1 (5 bases). The specimen comprised peripheral blood, sampled in a trial of Ad26.COV2.S vaccine versus placebo. This clonotype originated in a person aged 18-60 years who received the Ad26.COV2.S COVID-19 vaccine or a placebo. The CDR3 DNA reads as TGTGCCAGCAGTGCCCAGGGATCCGGGGAGCTGTTTTTT. Residues: CASSAQGSGELFF.